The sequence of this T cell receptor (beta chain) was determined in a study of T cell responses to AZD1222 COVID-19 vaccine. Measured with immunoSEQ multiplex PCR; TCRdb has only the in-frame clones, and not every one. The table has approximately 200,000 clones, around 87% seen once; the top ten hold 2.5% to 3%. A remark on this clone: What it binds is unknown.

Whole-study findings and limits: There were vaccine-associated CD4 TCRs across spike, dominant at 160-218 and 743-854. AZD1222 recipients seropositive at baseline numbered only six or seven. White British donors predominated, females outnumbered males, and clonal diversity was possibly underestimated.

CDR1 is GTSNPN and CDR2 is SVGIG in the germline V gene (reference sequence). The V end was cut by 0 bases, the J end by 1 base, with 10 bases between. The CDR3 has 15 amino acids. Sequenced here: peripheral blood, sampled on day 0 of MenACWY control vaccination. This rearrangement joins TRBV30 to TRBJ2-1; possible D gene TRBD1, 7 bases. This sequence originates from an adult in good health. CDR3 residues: CAWSVEGASYNEQFF. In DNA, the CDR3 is TGTGCCTGGAGTGTGGAGGGGGCATCCTACAATGAGCAGTTCTTC.